This TCR beta chain is drawn from a study of Tregs in tolerant kidney transplant recipients. Germline values: CDR1 KGHSH, CDR2 LQKENI. There are 14 residues in the CDR3. V shed 3 bases, J shed 7 bases, and the junction held 7 bases outside the gene matches. Generated by immunoSEQ multiplex PCR, the TCRdb table keeps only in-frame clones and is missing some. The table includes some 70,000 clones, around nine tenths detected once. Study findings and constraints: Biological reproducibility was not directly addressed, but technical replication error appeared minimal.

Remarks on this clone: Its specificity is not known.

Sequences were derived from CD4+ T cells from blood, sampled before the transplant. The sequence was collected from a human donor who received a combined kidney and bone marrow transplant. The chain carries TRBV18 and TRBJ1-1, with TRBD1 identical over 8 bases. The CDR3 protein is CASSPGQGRVEAFF. The CDR3 DNA sequence: TGTGCCAGCTCACCCGGACAGGGAAGGGTTGAAGCTTTCTTT.